This T cell receptor beta chain was recorded in a study of blood T cell repertoires in COVID-19. Study in general: Spain, Italy and the United States supplied samples that represented acute and convalescent COVID-19. T cells, B-cell-depleted T cells, or PBMCs supplied cDNA or gDNA.

This clone came up once. The CDR3 is made up of 14 amino acids. V was shortened by 6 bases and J by 6 bases, with 14 bases between the two germline ends. Germline lookup yields CDR1 SNHLY and CDR2 FYNNEI. As originally analysed: Using reference gene primer amplification, nucleated cell counts were estimated. Sequencing used immunoSEQ multiplex PCR; TCRdb keeps in-frame clones, though not all of them. The D gene and trimming were derived from the DNA, and the V and J assignments and clone size from that table. The profile shows 200,000 to 250,000 clones, around 90% of them singletons. The TCR comes from a man between 18 and 29 years old with active or convalescent COVID-19. The sequenced sample consisted of peripheral blood. This chain joins TRBV2 and TRBJ1-4; D uncertain. The CDR3 bases are TGTGCCAGCAGCGCCGGGTGGAAGGATGAAAAACTGTTTTTT. It encodes CASSAGWKDEKLFF.